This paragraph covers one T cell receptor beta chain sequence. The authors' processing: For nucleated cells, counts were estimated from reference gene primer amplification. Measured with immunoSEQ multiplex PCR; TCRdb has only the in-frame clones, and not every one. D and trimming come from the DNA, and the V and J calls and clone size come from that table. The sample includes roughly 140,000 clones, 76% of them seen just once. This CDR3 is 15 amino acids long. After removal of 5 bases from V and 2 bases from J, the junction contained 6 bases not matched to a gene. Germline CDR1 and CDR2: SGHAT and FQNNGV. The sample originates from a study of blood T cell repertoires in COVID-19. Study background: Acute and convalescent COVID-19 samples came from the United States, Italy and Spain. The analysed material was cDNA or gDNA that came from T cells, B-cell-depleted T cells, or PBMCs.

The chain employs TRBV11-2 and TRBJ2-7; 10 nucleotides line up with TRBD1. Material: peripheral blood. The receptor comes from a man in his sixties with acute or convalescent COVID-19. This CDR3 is CASSPTGTGAYEQYF. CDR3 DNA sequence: TGTGCCAGCAGCCCGACCGGGACAGGGGCCTACGAGCAGTACTTC.